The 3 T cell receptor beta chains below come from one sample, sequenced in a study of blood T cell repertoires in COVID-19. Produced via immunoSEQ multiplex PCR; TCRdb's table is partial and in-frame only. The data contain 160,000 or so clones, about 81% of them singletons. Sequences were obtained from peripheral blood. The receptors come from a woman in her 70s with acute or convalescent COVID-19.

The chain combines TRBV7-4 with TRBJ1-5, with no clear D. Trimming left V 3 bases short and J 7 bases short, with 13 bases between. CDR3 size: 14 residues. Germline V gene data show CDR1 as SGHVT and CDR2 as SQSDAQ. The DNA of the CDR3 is TGTGCCAGCAGCTTCTCCGTGATGGGCCAGCCCCAGCATTTT. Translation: CASSFSVMGQPQHF.

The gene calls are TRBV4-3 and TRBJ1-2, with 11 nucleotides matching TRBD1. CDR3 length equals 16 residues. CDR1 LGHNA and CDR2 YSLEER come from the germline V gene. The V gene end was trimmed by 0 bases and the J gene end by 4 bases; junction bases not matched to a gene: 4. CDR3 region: CASSQDPGQGAYGYTF. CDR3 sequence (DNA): TGCGCCAGCAGCCAAGACCCAGGACAGGGGGCCTATGGCTACACCTTC.

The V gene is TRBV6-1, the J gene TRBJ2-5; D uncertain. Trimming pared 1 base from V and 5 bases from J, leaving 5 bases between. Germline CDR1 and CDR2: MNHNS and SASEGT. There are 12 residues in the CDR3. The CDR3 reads CASSEVRETQYF. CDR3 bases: TGTGCCAGCAGTGAAGTTCGGGAGACCCAGTACTTC.